This T cell receptor beta chain originates from a study of T cell responses to AZD1222 COVID-19 vaccine. The method was immunoSEQ multiplex PCR; TCRdb's version includes in-frame clones alone and lacks a portion of them. The sample holds fewer than 110,000 clones; more than 85% are singletons and the top ten take about 15%. The V gene lost 1 base and the J gene lost 4 bases, with 11 bases spanning the gap. From germline, CDR1 is SGHRS and CDR2 YFSETQ. This CDR3 contains 14 residues. This clone appeared a single time. The sample consisted of peripheral blood, taken on day 0 of AZD1222 vaccination. The TCR sequence derives from an adult in good health. The rearrangement links TRBV5-1 to TRBJ2-5; possibly TRBD2 for D (5 bases). CDR3 sequence (DNA): TGCGCCAGCAGCTTGAGGCGCCGGGGAGAGACCCAGTACTTC. Translated: CASSLRRRGETQYF.